This T cell receptor beta chain was sequenced during a study of CD8+ T cells in alopecia areata. As to treatment: oral pan-JAK inhibitor, 5-10 mg twice daily. For this clone: The antigen remains undetermined.

Extracted from the samples, RNA was reverse transcribed into cDNA to serve as the sequencing template. The assay was immunoSEQ multiplex PCR, and TCRdb's table has in-frame clones only and misses some. The data show about 76,000 clones, around 66% seen once. Notes on the study in general: Clarity of TCR sharing across patients fell short of that in mice, possibly HLA-related. Normal scalp showed lower clonality than lesional scalp, especially alopecia totalis/universalis. Tofacitinib delivered significant drops in scalp clonality and in expanded CD8+ clones among the top 100.

V lost 1 base, J lost 1 base, and 16 bases lay in between. This CDR3 is built from 17 residues. The germline gives CDR1 SGHVS, CDR2 FQNEAQ. The chain has TRBV7-8 and TRBJ1-2, with D possibly matching TRBD1 (5 bases). Sequenced here: CD8+ T cells sorted from blood, sampled at week 24, from a patient treated with tofacitinib. The sequence came from a human donor with alopecia areata. CDR3 nucleotide sequence: TGTGCCAGCAGCTTAGTCATAGAGGGGCCCTATAACTATGGCTACACCTTC. Protein sequence: CASSLVIEGPYNYGYTF.